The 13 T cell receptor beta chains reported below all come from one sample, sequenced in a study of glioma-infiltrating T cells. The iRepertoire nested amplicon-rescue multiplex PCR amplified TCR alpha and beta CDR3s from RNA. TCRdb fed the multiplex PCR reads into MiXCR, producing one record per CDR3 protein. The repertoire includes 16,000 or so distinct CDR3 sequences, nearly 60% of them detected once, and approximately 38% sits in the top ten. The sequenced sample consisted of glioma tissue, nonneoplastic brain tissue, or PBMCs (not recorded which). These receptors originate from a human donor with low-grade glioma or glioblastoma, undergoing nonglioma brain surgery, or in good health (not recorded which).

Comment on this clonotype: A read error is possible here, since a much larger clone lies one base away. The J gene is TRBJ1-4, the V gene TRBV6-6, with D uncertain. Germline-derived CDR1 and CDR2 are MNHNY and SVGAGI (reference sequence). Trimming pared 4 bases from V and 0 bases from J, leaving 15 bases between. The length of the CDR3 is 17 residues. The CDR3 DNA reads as TGTGCCAGCAGTTTGGACGGAGTCTATGCAACTAATGAAAAACTGTTTTTT. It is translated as CASSLDGVYATNEKLFF.

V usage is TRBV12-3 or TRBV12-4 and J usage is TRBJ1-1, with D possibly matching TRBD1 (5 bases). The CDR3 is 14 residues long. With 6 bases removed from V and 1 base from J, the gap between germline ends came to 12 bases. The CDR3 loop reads CASRTTVRNTEAFF. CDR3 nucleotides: TGTGCCAGCAGGACGACAGTTAGGAACACTGAAGCTTTCTTT.

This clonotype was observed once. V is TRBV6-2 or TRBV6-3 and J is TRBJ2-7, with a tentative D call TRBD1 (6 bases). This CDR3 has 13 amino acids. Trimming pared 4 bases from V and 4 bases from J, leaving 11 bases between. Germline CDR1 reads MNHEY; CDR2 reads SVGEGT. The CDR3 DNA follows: TGTGCCAGCAGTTGGTCAGGGGTGTACGAGCAGTACTTC. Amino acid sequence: CASSWSGVYEQYF.

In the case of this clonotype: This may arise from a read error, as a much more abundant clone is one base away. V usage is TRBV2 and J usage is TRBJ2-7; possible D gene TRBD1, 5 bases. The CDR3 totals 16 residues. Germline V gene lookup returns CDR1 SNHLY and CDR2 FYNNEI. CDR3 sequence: CASRFLTGSIGYAQYF. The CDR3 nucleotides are TGTGCCAGCAGATTTCTTACAGGCTCCATCGGCTACGCGCAGTACTTC.

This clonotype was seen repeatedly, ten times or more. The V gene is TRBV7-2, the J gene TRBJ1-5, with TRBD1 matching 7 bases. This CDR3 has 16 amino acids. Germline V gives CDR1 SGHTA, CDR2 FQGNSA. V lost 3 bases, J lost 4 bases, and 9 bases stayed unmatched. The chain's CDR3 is CASSFTMTGPNQPQHF. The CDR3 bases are TGTGCCAGCAGCTTTACAATGACAGGGCCTAATCAGCCCCAGCATTTT. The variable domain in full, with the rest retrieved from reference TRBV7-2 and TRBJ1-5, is GAGVSQSPSNKVTEKGKDVELRCDPISGHTALYWYRQSLGQGLEFLIYFQGNSAPDKSGLPSDRFSAERTGGSVSTLTIQRTQQEDSAVYLCASSFTMTGPNQPQHFGDGTRLSIL.

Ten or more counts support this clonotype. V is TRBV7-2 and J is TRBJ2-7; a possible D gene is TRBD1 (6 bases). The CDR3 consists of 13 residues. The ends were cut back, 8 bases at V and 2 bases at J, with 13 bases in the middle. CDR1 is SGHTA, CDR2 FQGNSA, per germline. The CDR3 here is CASSTRQAYEQYF. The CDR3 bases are TGTGCCAGCTCAACTAGACAGGCCTACGAGCAGTACTTC. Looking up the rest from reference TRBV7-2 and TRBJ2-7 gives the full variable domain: GAGVSQSPSNKVTEKGKDVELRCDPISGHTALYWYRQSLGQGLEFLIYFQGNSAPDKSGLPSDRFSAERTGGSVSTLTIQRTQQEDSAVYLCASSTRQAYEQYFGPGTRLTVT.

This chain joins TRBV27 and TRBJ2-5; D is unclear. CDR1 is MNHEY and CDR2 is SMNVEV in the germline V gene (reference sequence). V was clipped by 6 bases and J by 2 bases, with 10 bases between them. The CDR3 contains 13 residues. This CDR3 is CASRRQLQETQYF. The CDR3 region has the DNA TGTGCCAGCAGAAGACAATTACAAGAGACCCAGTACTTC.

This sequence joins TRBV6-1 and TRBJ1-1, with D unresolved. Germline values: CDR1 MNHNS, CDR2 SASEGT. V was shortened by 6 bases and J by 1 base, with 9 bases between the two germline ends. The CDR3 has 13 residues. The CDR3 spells CASSLGRNTEAFF. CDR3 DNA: TGTGCCAGCAGCCTGGGCAGGAACACTGAAGCTTTCTTT.

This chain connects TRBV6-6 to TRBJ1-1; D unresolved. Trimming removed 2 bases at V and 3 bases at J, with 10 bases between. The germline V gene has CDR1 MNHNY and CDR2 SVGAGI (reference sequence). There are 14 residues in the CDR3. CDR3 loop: CASSYEGTDTEAFF. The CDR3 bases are TGTGCCAGCAGTTACGAGGGAACGGACACTGAAGCTTTCTTT.

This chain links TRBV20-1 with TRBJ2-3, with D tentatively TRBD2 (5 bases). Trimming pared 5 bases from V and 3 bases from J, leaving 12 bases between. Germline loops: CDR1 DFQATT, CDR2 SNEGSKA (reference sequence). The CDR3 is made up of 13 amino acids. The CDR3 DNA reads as TGCAGTGCTCTCCCCACGGGGACAGATACGCAGTATTTT. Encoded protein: CSALPTGTDTQYF.

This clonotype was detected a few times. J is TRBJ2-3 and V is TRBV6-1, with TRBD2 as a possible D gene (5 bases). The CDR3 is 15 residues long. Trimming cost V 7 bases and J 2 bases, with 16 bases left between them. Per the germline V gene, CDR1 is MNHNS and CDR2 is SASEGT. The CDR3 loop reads CASTTGILPTDTQYF. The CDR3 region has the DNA TGTGCCAGCACGACCGGGATACTCCCCACAGATACGCAGTATTTT.

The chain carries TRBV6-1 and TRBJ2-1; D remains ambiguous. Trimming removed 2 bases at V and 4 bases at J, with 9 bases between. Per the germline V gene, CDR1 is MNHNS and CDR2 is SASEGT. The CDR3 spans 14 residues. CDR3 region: CASSERTRYNEQFF. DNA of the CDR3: TGTGCCAGCAGTGAACGAACGCGATACAATGAGCAGTTCTTC.

In DNA form, the CDR3 reads TGTGCCAGCAGCTTAGCAGACAGGGGTGAGGGCTACACCTTC. As protein: CASSLADRGEGYTF. The chain links TRBV7-2 to TRBJ1-2; 8 bases match TRBD1. This CDR3 spans 14 amino acids. CDR1 SGHTA and CDR2 FQGNSA come from the germline V gene. V lost 0 bases, J lost 8 bases, and 5 bases stayed unmatched.